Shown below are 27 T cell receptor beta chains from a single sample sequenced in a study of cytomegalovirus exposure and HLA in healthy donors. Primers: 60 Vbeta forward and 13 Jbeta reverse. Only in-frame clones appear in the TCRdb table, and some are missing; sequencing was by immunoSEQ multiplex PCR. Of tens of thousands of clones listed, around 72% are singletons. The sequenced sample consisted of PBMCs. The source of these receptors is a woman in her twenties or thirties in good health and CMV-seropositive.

The CDR3 DNA is TGTGCCAGTAGTAGAGGACTAGCGGTAGCAGATACGCAGTATTTT. Encoded protein: CASSRGLAVADTQYF. J is TRBJ2-3 and V is TRBV19; 10 bases map to TRBD2. The ends lost 4 bases at V and 4 bases at J; junction bases unmatched: 5. CDR3 size: 15 residues. Germline V gene data show CDR1 as LNHDA and CDR2 as SQIVND (reference sequence).

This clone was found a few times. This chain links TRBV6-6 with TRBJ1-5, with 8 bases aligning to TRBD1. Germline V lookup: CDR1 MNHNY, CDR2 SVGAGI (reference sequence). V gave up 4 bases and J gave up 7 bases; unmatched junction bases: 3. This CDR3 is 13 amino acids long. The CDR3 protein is CASSFQGAQPQHF. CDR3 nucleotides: TGTGCCAGCAGTTTCCAGGGGGCGCAGCCCCAGCATTTT.

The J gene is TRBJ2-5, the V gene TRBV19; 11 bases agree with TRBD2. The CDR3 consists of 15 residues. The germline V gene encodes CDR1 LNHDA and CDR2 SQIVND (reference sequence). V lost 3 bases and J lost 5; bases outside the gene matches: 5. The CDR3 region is CASSMTSGMWETQYF. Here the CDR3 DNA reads TGTGCCAGTAGTATGACTAGCGGGATGTGGGAGACCCAGTACTTC.

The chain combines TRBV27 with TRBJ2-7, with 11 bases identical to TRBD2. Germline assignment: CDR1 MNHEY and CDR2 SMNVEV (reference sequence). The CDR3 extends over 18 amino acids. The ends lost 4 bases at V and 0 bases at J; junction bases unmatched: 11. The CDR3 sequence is CASSSRTSGLSTSYEQYF. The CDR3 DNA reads TGTGCCAGCAGTTCCCGGACTAGCGGGTTATCAACCTCCTACGAGCAGTACTTC.

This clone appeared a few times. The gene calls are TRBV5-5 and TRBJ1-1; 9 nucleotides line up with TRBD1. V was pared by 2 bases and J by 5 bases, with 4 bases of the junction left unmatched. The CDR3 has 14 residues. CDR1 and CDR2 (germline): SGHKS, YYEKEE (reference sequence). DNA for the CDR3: TGTGCCAGCAGCTTACAGGGGGCGCGAACTGAAGCTTTCTTT. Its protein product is CASSLQGARTEAFF.

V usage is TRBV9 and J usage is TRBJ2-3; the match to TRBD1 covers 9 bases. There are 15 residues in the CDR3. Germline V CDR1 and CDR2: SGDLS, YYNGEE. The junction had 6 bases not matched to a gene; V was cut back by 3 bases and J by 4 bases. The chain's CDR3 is CASSEPGTGSDTQYF. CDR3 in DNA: TGTGCCAGCAGCGAGCCCGGGACAGGGTCAGATACGCAGTATTTT.

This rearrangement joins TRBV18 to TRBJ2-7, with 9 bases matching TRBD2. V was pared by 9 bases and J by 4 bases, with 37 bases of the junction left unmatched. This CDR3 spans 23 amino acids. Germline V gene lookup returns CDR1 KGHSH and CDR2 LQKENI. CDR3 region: CASTTVRDSLPRASGICPYEQYF. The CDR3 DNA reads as TGTGCCAGTACGACCGTGCGGGACAGCCTTCCTCGGGCTAGCGGGATTTGCCCATACGAGCAGTACTTC.

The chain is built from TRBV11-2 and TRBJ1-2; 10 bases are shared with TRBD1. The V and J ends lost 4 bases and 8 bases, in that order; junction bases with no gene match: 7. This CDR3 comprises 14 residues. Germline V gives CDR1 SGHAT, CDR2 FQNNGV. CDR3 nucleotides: TGTGCCAGCAGCTCCGGGACAGGGGTCTTCGGCTACACCTTC. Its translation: CASSSGTGVFGYTF.

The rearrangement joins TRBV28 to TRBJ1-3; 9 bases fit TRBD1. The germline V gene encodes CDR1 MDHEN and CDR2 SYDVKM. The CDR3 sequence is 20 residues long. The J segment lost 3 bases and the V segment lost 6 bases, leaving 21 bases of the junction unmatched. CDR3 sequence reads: CASSETGTGSRVRFGNTIYF. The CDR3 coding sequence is TGTGCCAGCAGCGAAACCGGGACAGGGAGTAGGGTACGGTTTGGAAACACCATATATTTT.

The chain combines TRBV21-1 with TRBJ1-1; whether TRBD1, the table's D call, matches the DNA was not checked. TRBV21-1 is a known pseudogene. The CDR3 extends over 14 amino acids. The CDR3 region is CASSKQGANTEAFF. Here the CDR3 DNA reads TGTGCCAGCAGCAAACAGGGGGCGAACACTGAAGCTTTCTTT.

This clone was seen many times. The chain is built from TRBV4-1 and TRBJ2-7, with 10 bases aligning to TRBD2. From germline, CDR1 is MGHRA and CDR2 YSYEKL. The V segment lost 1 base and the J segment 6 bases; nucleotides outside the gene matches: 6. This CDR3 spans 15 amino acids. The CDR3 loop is CASSQVAGTSAEQYF. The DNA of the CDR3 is TGCGCCAGCAGCCAAGTAGCCGGGACTAGCGCCGAGCAGTACTTC.

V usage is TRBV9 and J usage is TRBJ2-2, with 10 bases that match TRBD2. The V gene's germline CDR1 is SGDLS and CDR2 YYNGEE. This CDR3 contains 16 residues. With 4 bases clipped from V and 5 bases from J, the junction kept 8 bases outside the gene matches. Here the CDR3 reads CASSPVIAGGTGELFF. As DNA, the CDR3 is TGTGCCAGCAGCCCCGTGATAGCGGGAGGTACCGGGGAGCTGTTTTTT. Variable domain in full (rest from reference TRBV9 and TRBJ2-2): DSGVTQTPKHLITATGQRVTLRCSPRSGDLSVYWYQQSLDQGLQFLIQYYNGEERAKGNILERFSAQQFPDLHSELNLSSLELGDSALYFCASSPVIAGGTGELFFGEGSRLTVL.

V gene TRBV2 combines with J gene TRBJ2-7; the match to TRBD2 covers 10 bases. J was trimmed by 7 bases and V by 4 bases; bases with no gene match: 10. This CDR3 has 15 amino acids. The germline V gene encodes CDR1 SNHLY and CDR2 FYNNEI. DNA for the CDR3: TGTGCCAGCAGTGGAGGGCGACTAGCGGGCCAAGAGCAGTACTTC. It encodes CASSGGRLAGQEQYF.

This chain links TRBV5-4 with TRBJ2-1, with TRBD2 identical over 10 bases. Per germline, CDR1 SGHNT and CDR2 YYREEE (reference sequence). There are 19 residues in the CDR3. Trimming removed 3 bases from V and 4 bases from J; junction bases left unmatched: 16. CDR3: CASSSPIMSGRAGYNEQFF. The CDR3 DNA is TGTGCCAGCAGCTCACCTATTATGAGCGGGAGGGCCGGGTACAATGAGCAGTTCTTC. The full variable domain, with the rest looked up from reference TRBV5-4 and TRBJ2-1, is ETGVTQSPTHLIKTRGQQVTLRCSSQSGHNTVSWYQQALGQGPQFIFQYYREEENGRGNFPPRFSGLQFPNYSSELNVNALELDDSALYLCASSSPIMSGRAGYNEQFFGPGTRLTVL.

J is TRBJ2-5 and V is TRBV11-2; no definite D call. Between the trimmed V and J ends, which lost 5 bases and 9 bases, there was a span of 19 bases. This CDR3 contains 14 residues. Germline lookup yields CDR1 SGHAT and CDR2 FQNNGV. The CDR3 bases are TGTGCCAGCAGCGGCCAGGCTGGCCCCATGCCCCAGTACTTC. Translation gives CASSGQAGPMPQYF.

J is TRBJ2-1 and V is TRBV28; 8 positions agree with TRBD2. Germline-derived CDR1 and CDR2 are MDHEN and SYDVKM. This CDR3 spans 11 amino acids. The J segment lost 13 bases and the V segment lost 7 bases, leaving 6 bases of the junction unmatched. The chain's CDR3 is CASTLGGAQFF. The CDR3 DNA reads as TGTGCCAGCACCCTCGGGGGGGCTCAGTTCTTC.

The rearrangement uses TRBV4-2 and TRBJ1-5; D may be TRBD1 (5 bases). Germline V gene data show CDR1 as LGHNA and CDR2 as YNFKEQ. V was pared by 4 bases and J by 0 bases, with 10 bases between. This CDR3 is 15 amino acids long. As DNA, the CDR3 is TGTGCCAGCAGCCTCTGGAGGGGTAGCAATCAGCCCCAGCATTTT. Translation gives CASSLWRGSNQPQHF.

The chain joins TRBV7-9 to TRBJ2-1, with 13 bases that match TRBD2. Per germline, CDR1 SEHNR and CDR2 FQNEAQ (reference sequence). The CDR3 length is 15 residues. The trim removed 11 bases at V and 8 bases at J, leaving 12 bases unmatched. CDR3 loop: CAASVGLAGADEQFF. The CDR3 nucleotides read TGTGCCGCCTCCGTCGGACTAGCGGGAGCGGATGAGCAGTTCTTC.

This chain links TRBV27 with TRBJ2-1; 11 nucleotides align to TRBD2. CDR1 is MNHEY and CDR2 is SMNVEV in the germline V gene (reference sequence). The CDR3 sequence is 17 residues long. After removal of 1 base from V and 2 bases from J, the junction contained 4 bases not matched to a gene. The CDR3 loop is CASSLYPGLAAYNEQFF. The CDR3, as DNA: TGTGCCAGCAGTTTATACCCGGGACTAGCGGCCTACAATGAGCAGTTCTTC.

This chain's CDR3 is CASSPGQGRNTEAFF. The CDR3 nucleotides are TGTGCCAGCAGTCCCGGACAGGGGAGGAACACTGAAGCTTTCTTT. The rearrangement links TRBV28 to TRBJ1-1; 9 bases are shared with TRBD1. Germline CDR1 MDHEN, CDR2 SYDVKM. This CDR3 contains 15 residues. Trimming at V came to 5 bases and at J to 1 base, leaving 5 bases not matched to a gene.

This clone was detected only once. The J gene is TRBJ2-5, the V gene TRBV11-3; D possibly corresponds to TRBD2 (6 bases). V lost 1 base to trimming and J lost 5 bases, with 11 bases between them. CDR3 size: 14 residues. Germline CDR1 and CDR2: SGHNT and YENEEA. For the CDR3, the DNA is TGTGCCAGCAGCTTAGGGGGCGGGACGGAGACCCAGTACTTC. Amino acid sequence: CASSLGGGTETQYF.

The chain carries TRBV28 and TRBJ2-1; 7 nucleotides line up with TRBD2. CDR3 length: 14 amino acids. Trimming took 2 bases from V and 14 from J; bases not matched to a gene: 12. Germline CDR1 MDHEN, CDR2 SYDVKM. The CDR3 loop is CASSLGRQPSGEFF. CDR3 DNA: TGTGCCAGCAGTTTAGGGCGCCAGCCGAGCGGGGAGTTCTTC. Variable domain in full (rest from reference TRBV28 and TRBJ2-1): DVKVTQSSRYLVKRTGEKVFLECVQDMDHENMFWYRQDPGLGLRLIYFSYDVKMKEKGDIPEGYSVSREKKERFSLILESASTNQTSMYLCASSLGRQPSGEFFGPGTRLTVL.

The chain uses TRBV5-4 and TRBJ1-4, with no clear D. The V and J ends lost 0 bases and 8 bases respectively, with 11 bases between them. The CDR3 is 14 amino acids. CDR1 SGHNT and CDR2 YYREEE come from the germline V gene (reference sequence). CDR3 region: CASSLGAVEEKLFF. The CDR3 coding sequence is TGTGCCAGCAGCTTGGGGGCTGTTGAAGAAAAACTGTTTTTT.

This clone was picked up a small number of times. DNA of the CDR3: TGTGCCAGCAGTGAATGGGGGGGAACCGGGGAGCTGTTTTTT. Translation gives CASSEWGGTGELFF. J is TRBJ2-2 and V is TRBV6-1; the match to TRBD2 covers 7 bases. CDR1 and CDR2 from the germline V gene are MNHNS and SASEGT. The CDR3 runs 14 residues. J gave up 5 bases and V 2 bases, and 2 bases lay outside the gene matches.

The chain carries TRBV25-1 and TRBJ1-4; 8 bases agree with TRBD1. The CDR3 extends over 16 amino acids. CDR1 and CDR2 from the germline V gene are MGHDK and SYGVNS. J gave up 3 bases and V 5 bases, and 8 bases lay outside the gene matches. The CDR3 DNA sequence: TGTGCCAGCAGTCACCGCGGGACAGGCCCTAATGAAAAACTGTTTTTT. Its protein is CASSHRGTGPNEKLFF.

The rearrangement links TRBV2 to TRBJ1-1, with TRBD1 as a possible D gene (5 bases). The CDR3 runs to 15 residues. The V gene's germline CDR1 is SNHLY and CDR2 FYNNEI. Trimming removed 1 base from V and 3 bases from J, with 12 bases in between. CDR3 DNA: TGTGCCAGCAGTGAAGTTAGGGGCCCGGACACTGAAGCTTTCTTT. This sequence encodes CASSEVRGPDTEAFF.

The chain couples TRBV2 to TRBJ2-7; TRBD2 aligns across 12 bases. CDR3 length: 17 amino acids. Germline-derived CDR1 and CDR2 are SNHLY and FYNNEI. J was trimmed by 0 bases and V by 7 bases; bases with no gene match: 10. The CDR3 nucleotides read TGTGCCAGCAAACCTCGGACTAGCGGGATGAGCTCCTACGAGCAGTACTTC. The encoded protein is CASKPRTSGMSSYEQYF.